Each of the 5 T cell receptor beta chains below was sequenced from the same sample in a study of cytomegalovirus exposure and HLA in healthy donors. 13 Jbeta primers and 60 Vbeta primers were used for the PCR. The table came from immunoSEQ multiplex PCR; TCRdb's copy has only in-frame clones and leaves some out. The table has 93,000 or so clones, more than 65% seen once. Source material: PBMCs. Receptors were obtained from a woman aged 18-29 years in good health and CMV-seropositive.

The chain carries TRBV19 and TRBJ1-2, with D possibly matching TRBD1 (5 bases). The CDR3 consists of 14 residues. The ends were cut back, 4 bases at V and 4 bases at J, with 13 bases in the middle. Germline V gene data show CDR1 as LNHDA and CDR2 as SQIVND (reference sequence). The CDR3 DNA is TGTGCCAGTAGTAACCTCAGGGATAGCTATGGCTACACCTTC. It specifies CASSNLRDSYGYTF.

The chain employs TRBV19 and TRBJ1-4; D is perhaps TRBD1 (6 bases). The CDR3 is 14 residues long. V gave up 6 bases and J gave up 8 bases, with 16 bases separating them. Germline CDR1 and CDR2: LNHDA and SQIVND (reference sequence). DNA for the CDR3: TGTGCCAGTAGATGGGACATAAGTTCCGAAAAACTGTTTTTT. This encodes CASRWDISSEKLFF.

This chain links TRBV11-2 with TRBJ2-6; 9 nucleotides agree with TRBD2. Germline CDR1 is SGHAT and CDR2 is FQNNGV. V shed 5 bases and J 3 bases; nucleotides not matched to a gene: 11. The CDR3 is made up of 18 amino acids. CDR3 sequence (DNA): TGTGCCAGCAGCCCTAGTTGGCGGGGGGGCCTTGGGGCCAACGTCCTGACTTTC. Amino acids: CASSPSWRGGLGANVLTF.

The V call is TRBV27, the J call TRBJ2-7; tentatively, D is TRBD1 (6 bases). CDR1 and CDR2 (germline): MNHEY, SMNVEV (reference sequence). The CDR3 extends over 14 amino acids. With 6 bases removed from V and 3 bases from J, the gap between germline ends came to 15 bases. The CDR3 is CASRPTGLRYEQYF. The CDR3 DNA is TGTGCCAGCAGGCCTACAGGGCTCCGCTACGAGCAGTACTTC.

The V gene is TRBV19, the J gene TRBJ1-6, with TRBD1 identical over 7 bases. The trim removed 7 bases at V and 8 bases at J, leaving 5 bases unmatched. CDR3 size: 13 residues. Germline lookup yields CDR1 LNHDA and CDR2 SQIVND (reference sequence). CDR3: CASTSQGDSPLHF. The DNA for the CDR3 is TGTGCCAGTACGTCCCAGGGGGATTCACCCCTCCACTTT.